The 21 T cell receptor beta chains below all came from one sample that was sequenced in a study of PD-1 blockade in classical Hodgkin lymphoma. Using immunoSEQ multiplex PCR, the repertoire was profiled, and TCRdb retains in-frame clones only, with some absent. The sample lists about 93,000 clones; around 78% were seen once. Time point indicated: cycle 4 day 1 (C4D1), after more than five weeks of nivolumab. In every patient, relapse followed autologous stem cell transplantation, while exposure to brentuximab vedotin differed. The specimen comprised peripheral blood mononuclear cells (PBMCs), sampled before the fourth cycle of nivolumab. The source is a human donor with classical Hodgkin lymphoma.

This clone was observed at least ten times. At one end the junction does not follow the germline gene, possibly because of a read error. The chain employs TRBV7-7 and TRBJ2-1, with 11 bases identical to TRBD1. Germline loops: CDR1 SSHAT, CDR2 FNYEAQ (reference sequence). This CDR3 contains 16 residues. The CDR3 spells CASSPTAGTGGNEQFF. DNA of the CDR3: TGTGCTAGCAGCCCAACAGCCGGGACAGGGGGTAATGAGCAGTTCTTC.

The chain couples TRBV7-9 to TRBJ2-7, with 9 bases matching TRBD1. V lost 7 bases to trimming and J lost 5 bases; unmatched junction nucleotides: 18. The CDR3 is 17 residues long. The V gene's germline CDR1 is SEHNR and CDR2 FQNEAQ (reference sequence). The CDR3 sequence: CASTSQWGTGSLNEQYF. The CDR3 region has the DNA TGTGCCAGCACCTCTCAATGGGGGACAGGGAGCCTCAACGAGCAGTACTTC.

This clone came up a few times. The rearrangement links TRBV2 to TRBJ2-2, with D maybe TRBD2 (5 bases). The germline V gene encodes CDR1 SNHLY and CDR2 FYNNEI. V lost 6 bases and J 0 bases, leaving 8 bases between the germline ends. This CDR3 region has 14 residues. The CDR3 DNA sequence: TGTGCCAGCAGGGGAGAGCCGAACACCGGGGAGCTGTTTTTT. Translation: CASRGEPNTGELFF.

There are a few counts of this clone. The chain is built from TRBV6-6 and TRBJ1-1; no reliable D call. CDR1 MNHNY and CDR2 SVGAGI come from the germline V gene (reference sequence). This CDR3 has 11 residues. Trimming stripped 6 bases from V and 11 bases from J, with 13 bases between. The CDR3 loop reads CASSTTLTAFF. CDR3 nucleotide sequence: TGTGCCAGCAGCACGACACTTACTGCTTTCTTT.

This chain uses TRBV11-2 with TRBJ2-5; TRBD1 might be the D (6 bases). The J call is in doubt because the DNA end fits TRBJ2-7 better. The CDR3 extends over 13 amino acids. From germline, CDR1 is SGHAT and CDR2 FQNNGV. The CDR3 DNA reads TGTGCCAGCAGCACCTGGACAGCCGGCGAGCAGTACTTC. Amino acids: CASSTWTAGEQYF.

The sample holds one count of this clone. The rearrangement links TRBV9 to TRBJ2-1; D might be TRBD2 (6 bases). V lost 3 bases to trimming and J lost 3 bases, with 16 bases between them. The CDR3 length is 16 residues. The V gene's germline CDR1 is SGDLS and CDR2 YYNGEE. The CDR3 sequence is CASSARIRDFYNEQFF. The CDR3 DNA is TGTGCCAGCAGCGCGAGGATCCGGGACTTCTACAATGAGCAGTTCTTC.

V and J are TRBV18 and TRBJ1-4; D unclear. The CDR3 spans 16 residues. Germline lookup yields CDR1 KGHSH and CDR2 LQKENI. V dropped 0 bases and J dropped 4 bases, with 12 bases sitting between them. The CDR3 spells CASSPPSRALNEKLFF. CDR3 in DNA: TGTGCCAGCTCACCACCCTCCCGGGCCCTTAATGAAAAACTGTTTTTT.

The CDR3 reads CASSPSGLLYNEQFF. CDR3 sequence (DNA): TGTGCCAGCAGCCCTAGCGGACTACTCTACAATGAGCAGTTCTTC. The J gene is TRBJ2-1, the V gene TRBV11-2, with 7 bases lining up with TRBD2. V dropped 5 bases and J dropped 3; count of bases not matched to a gene: 7. Germline lookup yields CDR1 SGHAT and CDR2 FQNNGV. CDR3 length: 15 residues. The full variable domain, in which reference TRBV11-2 and TRBJ2-1 provide the parts outside the CDR3, is EAGVAQSPRYKIIEKRQSVAFWCNPISGHATLYWYQQILGQGPKLLIQFQNNGVVDDSQLPKDRFSAERLKGVDSTLKIQPAKLEDSAVYLCASSPSGLLYNEQFFGPGTRLTVL.

The J gene is TRBJ2-3, the V gene TRBV6-5, with D perhaps being TRBD1 or TRBD2 (5 bases each). Looked up from germline, CDR1 is MNHEY and CDR2 is SVGAGI. V gave up 10 bases and J gave up 2 bases, with 16 bases separating them. This CDR3 comprises 14 residues. As DNA, the CDR3 is TGTGCCACCACCATGGGGACGGCCACAGATACGCAGTATTTT. It translates to CATTMGTATDTQYF.

The chain employs TRBV6-6 and TRBJ1-5; the D is unclear. The germline V gene encodes CDR1 MNHNY and CDR2 SVGAGI (reference sequence). The V gene lost 6 bases and the J gene lost 3 bases, with 9 bases spanning the gap. The CDR3 is 13 amino acids. The CDR3 sequence: CASRIGDNQPQHF. The CDR3 bases are TGTGCCAGCAGGATCGGAGACAATCAGCCCCAGCATTTT.

This chain connects TRBV6-5 to TRBJ1-1; D is undetermined. Germline values: CDR1 MNHEY, CDR2 SVGAGI. V was shortened by 7 bases and J by 2 bases, with 11 bases between the two germline ends. CDR3 size: 13 residues. The CDR3 spells CASMIIGNTEAFF. In nucleotides, the CDR3 is TGTGCCAGCATGATCATTGGAAACACTGAAGCTTTCTTT.

This clone was seen only once. The rearrangement joins TRBV7-2 to TRBJ2-3; TRBD1 aligns across 10 bases. This CDR3 region has 15 residues. V lost 2 bases and J lost 3; bases outside the gene matches: 2. Germline CDR1 reads SGHTA; CDR2 reads FQGNSA. In DNA form, the CDR3 reads TGTGCCAGCAGCTTAACGGGACAGGGGACAGATACGCAGTATTTT. Amino acid sequence: CASSLTGQGTDTQYF. Filled out from reference TRBV7-2 and TRBJ2-3, the complete variable domain reads GAGVSQSPSNKVTEKGKDVELRCDPISGHTALYWYRQSLGQGLEFLIYFQGNSAPDKSGLPSDRFSAERTGGSVSTLTIQRTQQEDSAVYLCASSLTGQGTDTQYFGPGTRLTVL.

V usage is TRBV9 and J usage is TRBJ1-2; possible D gene TRBD1, 5 bases. Germline CDR1 reads SGDLS; CDR2 reads YYNGEE. The CDR3 has 15 amino acids. Trimming cost V 4 bases and J 6 bases, with 19 bases left between them. The CDR3: CASSYGDLRYDGYTF. Here the CDR3 DNA reads TGTGCCAGCAGCTATGGGGACCTTCGGTACGATGGCTACACCTTC.

The chain uses TRBV7-3 and TRBJ2-3, with 14 bases matching TRBD2. Germline values: CDR1 SGHTA, CDR2 FQGTGA. There are 15 residues in the CDR3. V was clipped by 5 bases and J by 6 bases; unmatched bases: 4. DNA for the CDR3: TGTGCCAGCAGCACCGGGACTAGCGGGAGTGATACGCAGTATTTT. Encoded protein: CASSTGTSGSDTQYF.

This rearrangement joins TRBV4-1 to TRBJ1-4; D not certain. CDR3 size: 17 residues. The germline V gene encodes CDR1 MGHRA and CDR2 YSYEKL. V was cut by 1 base and J by 5 bases, with 17 bases left in between. DNA for the CDR3: TGCGCCAGCAGCCAAGTCTTCTCGGGCTTTGGGAATGAAAAACTGTTTTTT. The encoded protein is CASSQVFSGFGNEKLFF.

This chain connects TRBV19 to TRBJ1-5; 7 nucleotides match TRBD1. Germline values: CDR1 LNHDA, CDR2 SQIVND (reference sequence). This CDR3 region has 13 residues. Losses at the gene ends were 6 bases for V and 7 bases for J; bases not matched to a gene: 6. This CDR3 is CASSKQGNQPQHF. In DNA form, the CDR3 reads TGTGCCAGTAGCAAACAGGGGAACCAGCCCCAGCATTTT. Looking up the rest from reference TRBV19 and TRBJ1-5 gives the full variable domain: DGGITQSPKYLFRKEGQNVTLSCEQNLNHDAMYWYRQDPGQGLRLIYYSQIVNDFQKGDIAEGYSVSREKKESFPLTVTSAQKNPTAFYLCASSKQGNQPQHFGDGTRLSIL.

This chain uses TRBV5-1 with TRBJ2-7, with TRBD2 as a possible D gene (6 bases). This CDR3 has 14 residues. V dropped 0 bases and J dropped 7 bases, with 14 bases sitting between them. Germline V CDR1 and CDR2: SGHRS, YFSETQ. The CDR3, as DNA: TGCGCCAGCAGCTTGGGCGGGGCCTCTCTTGAGCAGTACTTC. Its translation: CASSLGGASLEQYF.

V and J are TRBV6-6 and TRBJ1-2; D not resolved. Trimming took off 5 bases at V and 3 bases at J, with 13 bases between the two ends. The CDR3 loop spans 14 amino acids. Germline V gene sequence: CDR1 MNHNY, CDR2 SVGAGI (reference sequence). The CDR3 spells CASSRRVTDYGYTF. For the CDR3, the DNA is TGTGCCAGCAGTCGCCGGGTCACCGACTATGGCTACACCTTC.

The chain combines TRBV6-5 with TRBJ2-1, with D tentatively TRBD1 (5 bases). V was cut by 5 bases and J by 0 bases, with 11 bases left in between. Germline V gene data show CDR1 as MNHEY and CDR2 as SVGAGI. The CDR3 is 15 residues long. This CDR3 reads CASSVDTGSYNEQFF. The CDR3 DNA reads TGTGCCAGCAGTGTGGACACGGGCTCCTACAATGAGCAGTTCTTC.

The chain is built from TRBV28 and TRBJ1-5; 10 bases are a match to TRBD1. CDR3 length: 16 residues. Trimming took 6 bases from V and 9 from J; bases not matched to a gene: 14. Per the germline V gene, CDR1 is MDHEN and CDR2 is SYDVKM. The CDR3 region has the DNA TGTGCCAGCAGCTCAGGACAGGGGGGCCTTGGTTGGCCCCAGCATTTT. It encodes CASSSGQGGLGWPQHF. Drawing the rest from reference TRBV28 and TRBJ1-5, the complete variable domain is DVKVTQSSRYLVKRTGEKVFLECVQDMDHENMFWYRQDPGLGLRLIYFSYDVKMKEKGDIPEGYSVSREKKERFSLILESASTNQTSMYLCASSSGQGGLGWPQHFGDGTRLSIL.

This clone was found once. This chain uses TRBV7-2 with TRBJ1-1, with D maybe TRBD1 (5 bases). The V gene lost 5 bases and the J gene lost 1 base, with 17 bases spanning the gap. This CDR3 comprises 16 residues. CDR1 and CDR2 (germline): SGHTA, FQGNSA. Written as DNA, the CDR3 is TGTGCCAGCAGCCTACGCGGGGCTCGATCGAACACTGAAGCTTTCTTT. Translated, it gives CASSLRGARSNTEAFF. Using reference TRBV7-2 and TRBJ1-1 for the parts outside the CDR3, the full variable domain is GAGVSQSPSNKVTEKGKDVELRCDPISGHTALYWYRQSLGQGLEFLIYFQGNSAPDKSGLPSDRFSAERTGGSVSTLTIQRTQQEDSAVYLCASSLRGARSNTEAFFGQGTRLTVV.